This entry lists 32 T cell receptor beta chains sequenced from one sample in a study of cytomegalovirus exposure and HLA in healthy donors. 60 Vbeta and 13 Jbeta primers were used in PCR. Assay used: immunoSEQ multiplex PCR; TCRdb lists only in-frame clones, some missing. The sample shows about 130,000 clones, around 84% of them seen only once. Sequenced material: PBMCs. These receptors came from a woman between 18 and 30 years old in good health and CMV-seropositive.

The genes are TRBV16 and TRBJ1-4; a weak D match, TRBD1 (5 bases). Between the trimmed V and J ends, which lost 4 bases and 6 bases, there was a span of 15 bases. This CDR3 spans 15 amino acids. Germline CDR1 is KGHSY and CDR2 is FQNENV. The CDR3 is CASSLWGLKDEKLFF. CDR3 nucleotide sequence: TGTGCCAGCAGCCTCTGGGGCCTCAAGGATGAAAAACTGTTTTTT.

The rearrangement links TRBV4-1 to TRBJ2-7, with D possibly matching TRBD2 (6 bases). The ends were cut back, 0 bases at V and 6 bases at J, with 15 bases in the middle. The CDR3 has 15 residues. The germline V gene encodes CDR1 MGHRA and CDR2 YSYEKL. CDR3 sequence: CASSQDNGSGGEQYF. The CDR3 bases are TGCGCCAGCAGCCAAGACAATGGTAGCGGCGGCGAGCAGTACTTC.

The CDR3 DNA reads TGTGCCAGCAGCCCCCCGACTAGCGGGGGGTACACCGGGGAGCTGTTTTTT. It translates to CASSPPTSGGYTGELFF. J is TRBJ2-2 and V is TRBV7-9; TRBD2 agrees at 13 bases. V shed 5 bases and J 3 bases; nucleotides not matched to a gene: 6. Germline lookup yields CDR1 SEHNR and CDR2 FQNEAQ (reference sequence). The CDR3 has 17 amino acids.

As to this clone: At the DNA level, this CDR3 is encoded by other sequences in the same sample as well. V usage is TRBV6-1 and J usage is TRBJ1-5; 7 positions agree with TRBD1. CDR1 and CDR2 (germline): MNHNS, SASEGT. The CDR3 runs to 15 residues. The J segment lost 3 bases and the V segment lost 4 bases, leaving 6 bases of the junction unmatched. The CDR3 spells CASSGTGQINQPQHF. DNA for the CDR3: TGTGCCAGCAGTGGAACGGGACAGATCAATCAGCCCCAGCATTTT.

This clone has a handful of counts. This sequence joins TRBV18 and TRBJ2-7; maybe TRBD2 (6 bases). The CDR3 loop spans 14 amino acids. The V end was cut by 4 bases, the J end by 3 bases, with 13 bases between. Per germline, CDR1 KGHSH and CDR2 LQKENI. The CDR3 DNA is TGTGCCAGCTCACAGGGCGGGGAGCGCTACGAGCAGTACTTC. Translation: CASSQGGERYEQYF.

The rearrangement links TRBV5-4 to TRBJ1-1; 8 nucleotides agree with TRBD1. The V and J ends lost 0 bases and 4 bases, in that order; junction bases with no gene match: 5. Germline CDR1 and CDR2: SGHNT and YYREEE (reference sequence). The CDR3 is 15 amino acids. Here the CDR3 DNA reads TGTGCCAGCAGCTTGGACCAAACAGGGGGCACTGAAGCTTTCTTT. This codes for CASSLDQTGGTEAFF.

V gene TRBV25-1 combines with J gene TRBJ2-5; D possibly corresponds to TRBD1 (6 bases). The germline gives CDR1 MGHDK, CDR2 SYGVNS. CDR3 size: 15 residues. Trimming stripped 2 bases from V and 1 base from J, with 11 bases between. The CDR3 protein is CASSEPRQVQETQYF. The CDR3 nucleotides read TGTGCCAGCAGTGAACCCCGACAGGTCCAAGAGACCCAGTACTTC.

This chain connects TRBV9 to TRBJ2-7; the match to TRBD2 covers 8 bases. Germline values: CDR1 SGDLS, CDR2 YYNGEE. This CDR3 has 16 amino acids. Trimming removed 4 bases from V and 4 bases from J; junction bases left unmatched: 13. The CDR3: CASSLGSGTPLYEQYF. DNA of the CDR3: TGTGCCAGCAGCCTAGGTAGCGGGACCCCCCTTTACGAGCAGTACTTC.

V is TRBV28 and J is TRBJ1-2; 7 bases fit TRBD1. From germline, CDR1 is MDHEN and CDR2 SYDVKM. The CDR3 runs 13 residues. The ends lost 5 bases at V and 2 bases at J; junction bases unmatched: 2. CDR3 sequence reads: CASSPGQNYGYTF. The CDR3 region has the DNA TGTGCCAGCAGTCCGGGACAGAACTATGGCTACACCTTC.

The chain combines TRBV5-8 with TRBJ2-1; tentatively, D is TRBD2 (5 bases). Trimming pared 0 bases from V and 5 bases from J, leaving 12 bases between. The CDR3 is 15 amino acids. Germline values: CDR1 SGHTS, CDR2 YDEGEE. In DNA form, the CDR3 reads TGTGCCAGCAGCTTGGGGGCTAGCTGGGACAATGAGCAGTTCTTC. Its translation is CASSLGASWDNEQFF.

The J gene is TRBJ2-1, the V gene TRBV9; maybe TRBD1 (5 bases). V was trimmed by 4 bases and J by 3 bases, leaving 17 bases between them. The CDR3 length is 16 residues. Per the germline V gene, CDR1 is SGDLS and CDR2 is YYNGEE. The CDR3 sequence: CASSPWPKTDYNEQFF. DNA of the CDR3: TGTGCCAGCAGCCCGTGGCCCAAGACAGACTACAATGAGCAGTTCTTC. The full variable domain, rest sourced from reference TRBV9 and TRBJ2-1, is DSGVTQTPKHLITATGQRVTLRCSPRSGDLSVYWYQQSLDQGLQFLIQYYNGEERAKGNILERFSAQQFPDLHSELNLSSLELGDSALYFCASSPWPKTDYNEQFFGPGTRLTVL.

The chain couples TRBV11-2 to TRBJ1-1; D is undetermined. V was shortened by 5 bases and J by 11 bases, with 21 bases between the two germline ends. The CDR3 length is 14 residues. The V gene's germline CDR1 is SGHAT and CDR2 FQNNGV. CDR3 loop: CASSPGLTAGGAFF. For the CDR3, the DNA is TGTGCCAGCAGCCCCGGGCTAACGGCGGGTGGCGCTTTCTTT.

The V call is TRBV25-1, the J call TRBJ1-4, with D possibly being TRBD1 (6 bases). V lost 3 bases and J lost 4, with 18 bases in between. This CDR3 has 17 residues. Looked up from germline, CDR1 is MGHDK and CDR2 is SYGVNS. The CDR3 sequence is CASSDRDRRGLNEKLFF. The CDR3 nucleotides are TGTGCCAGCAGTGATCGCGACAGGCGGGGGCTTAATGAAAAACTGTTTTTT.

The CDR3 nucleotides read TGTGCCACCGAACGGGGTAACACTGAAGCTTTCTTT. It codes for CATERGNTEAFF. This chain joins TRBV19 and TRBJ1-1; D not resolved. The germline V gene encodes CDR1 LNHDA and CDR2 SQIVND (reference sequence). This CDR3 has 12 amino acids. V was pared by 10 bases and J by 2 bases, with 11 bases between.

The chain combines TRBV7-9 with TRBJ2-5, with TRBD2 matching over 14 bases. The J call may be faulty, since TRBJ2-7 better matches the DNA end. The CDR3 covers 16 residues. CDR1 is SEHNR, CDR2 FQNEAQ, per germline (reference sequence). Written as DNA, the CDR3 is TGTGCCAGCAGCCCCCGACTAGCGGGGGGGCGCTACGAGCAGTACTTC. Protein product: CASSPRLAGGRYEQYF.

V and J are TRBV9 and TRBJ2-7, with D possibly being TRBD2 (5 bases). The CDR3 has 13 residues. V lost 7 bases to trimming and J lost 5 bases, with 16 bases between them. Germline V gene sequence: CDR1 SGDLS, CDR2 YYNGEE. This CDR3 reads CASGTPGSHEQYF. CDR3 DNA sequence: TGTGCCAGCGGCACCCCGGGGTCCCACGAGCAGTACTTC.

The chain joins TRBV10-3 to TRBJ2-2; 10 bases are shared with TRBD1. J gave up 0 bases and V 9 bases, and 7 bases lay outside the gene matches. The CDR3 runs 16 residues. The V gene's germline CDR1 is ENHRY and CDR2 SYGVKD. CDR3 sequence (DNA): TGTGCCATAGTGACAGGGGGCCCTTCGAACACCGGGGAGCTGTTTTTT. Amino acids: CAIVTGGPSNTGELFF.

This chain connects TRBV28 to TRBJ1-2; D call uncertain. Trimming removed 5 bases from V and 8 bases from J, with 18 bases in between. This CDR3 contains 14 residues. CDR1 is MDHEN, CDR2 SYDVKM, per germline. DNA for the CDR3: TGTGCCAGCAGTGTCTCTCGGGGTCTGGGAGGCTACACCTTC. Protein product: CASSVSRGLGGYTF.

This chain links TRBV4-2 with TRBJ2-3, with 12 positions matching TRBD2. The CDR3 covers 15 residues. V gave up 4 bases and J gave up 3 bases; unmatched junction bases: 2. CDR1 is LGHNA and CDR2 is YNFKEQ in the germline V gene. The CDR3 here is CASSLGTSGTDTQYF. The CDR3 nucleotides are TGTGCCAGCAGCCTAGGGACTAGCGGGACAGATACGCAGTATTTT.

The rearrangement uses TRBV4-1 and TRBJ2-3; 10 nucleotides line up with TRBD1. This CDR3 region has 16 residues. Per the germline V gene, CDR1 is MGHRA and CDR2 is YSYEKL. V lost 2 bases to trimming and J lost 3 bases; unmatched junction nucleotides: 5. The CDR3 region is CASSQWGQGMTDTQYF. The CDR3 DNA sequence: TGCGCCAGCAGCCAATGGGGACAGGGGATGACAGATACGCAGTATTTT.

This chain links TRBV27 with TRBJ2-5; D is possibly TRBD2 (5 bases). The J call is in doubt because the DNA end fits TRBJ2-7 better. Per germline, CDR1 MNHEY and CDR2 SMNVEV (reference sequence). The CDR3 has 15 amino acids. CDR3 region: CASSLTPGSSYEQYF. The CDR3, as DNA: TGTGCCAGCAGTTTAACGCCGGGAAGCTCCTACGAGCAGTACTTC.

The chain carries TRBV5-1 and TRBJ2-6; 8 nucleotides agree with TRBD1. The CDR3 is 15 amino acids. Per the germline V gene, CDR1 is SGHRS and CDR2 is YFSETQ. With 3 bases clipped from V and 3 bases from J, the junction kept 2 bases outside the gene matches. The CDR3 DNA reads as TGCGCCAGCAGCTCGACAGGGGATGGGGCCAACGTCCTGACTTTC. Translating gives CASSSTGDGANVLTF. The full variable domain, rest sourced from reference TRBV5-1 and TRBJ2-6, is KAGVTQTPRYLIKTRGQQVTLSCSPISGHRSVSWYQQTPGQGLQFLFEYFSETQRNKGNFPGRFSGRQFSNSRSEMNVSTLELGDSALYLCASSSTGDGANVLTFGAGSRLTVL.

The chain combines TRBV7-9 with TRBJ2-7; D is perhaps TRBD1 (6 bases). The germline V and J ends were trimmed by 4 bases and 3 bases, with 13 bases remaining between them. The CDR3 totals 14 residues. Germline loops: CDR1 SEHNR, CDR2 FQNEAQ (reference sequence). CDR3 DNA sequence: TGTGCCAGCAGCTCGGACAGTTTCTTCTACGAGCAGTACTTC. This encodes CASSSDSFFYEQYF.

The V call is TRBV5-6, the J call TRBJ2-1, with 11 bases identical to TRBD2. The CDR3 contains 11 residues. CDR1 is SGHDT and CDR2 is YYEEEE in the germline V gene. Unmatched junction bases numbered 0, after V lost 4 bases and J lost 12 bases. The CDR3, as DNA: TGTGCCAGCAGCCTAGCGGGGGGGCAGTTCTTC. Amino acid sequence: CASSLAGGQFF.

This clone came up a few times. The chain is built from TRBV5-1 and TRBJ1-2, with D possibly being TRBD1 (5 bases). The CDR3 runs to 14 residues. Germline CDR1 and CDR2: SGHRS and YFSETQ. V lost 4 bases and J 8 bases, leaving 18 bases between the germline ends. CDR3 DNA: TGCGCCAGCAGCGCTCGGACAAACCAGGAGGGCTACACCTTC. It yields the protein CASSARTNQEGYTF.

For this clone: Germline and junction disagree at one end, which may indicate a read error. The chain couples TRBV9 to TRBJ1-4, with a weak D call TRBD1 (6 bases). This CDR3 region has 13 residues. In germline, CDR1 is SGDLS, CDR2 YYNGEE. CDR3 nucleotide sequence: TGTACCAGCAGCGAGGGGGGGAATGAAAAACTGTTTTTT. Its protein product is CTSSEGGNEKLFF.

This chain links TRBV4-1 with TRBJ2-7, with D possibly matching TRBD2 (5 bases). Trimming shortened V by 4 bases and J by 0 bases, and 16 bases separated the two germline ends. The V gene's germline CDR1 is MGHRA and CDR2 YSYEKL. The CDR3 is made up of 16 amino acids. The CDR3 region is CASSPVNDGVSYEQYF. Here the CDR3 DNA reads TGCGCCAGCAGCCCGGTGAACGACGGGGTCTCCTACGAGCAGTACTTC.

The V and J genes are TRBV4-2 and TRBJ2-2; D is uncertain. Germline V gene data show CDR1 as LGHNA and CDR2 as YNFKEQ. With 7 bases removed from V and 0 bases from J, the gap between germline ends came to 15 bases. The CDR3 totals 16 residues. The DNA of the CDR3 is TGTGCCAGCACCAAAGAGAGGAGCGCGAACACCGGGGAGCTGTTTTTT. This gives the protein CASTKERSANTGELFF.

The chain combines TRBV18 with TRBJ2-3; 11 bases are a match to TRBD2. Germline-derived CDR1 and CDR2 are KGHSH and LQKENI. V lost 4 bases, J lost 2 bases, and 8 bases stayed unmatched. The CDR3 is 17 residues long. This CDR3 reads CASSRKTSGVNTDTQYF. In nucleotides, the CDR3 is TGTGCCAGCTCACGTAAGACTAGCGGGGTCAACACAGATACGCAGTATTTT.

V gene TRBV5-6 combines with J gene TRBJ2-7, with D possibly being TRBD1 (5 bases). The CDR3 length is 15 residues. CDR1 is SGHDT and CDR2 is YYEEEE in the germline V gene. Trimming left V 4 bases short and J 3 bases short, with 17 bases between. CDR3 DNA: TGTGCCAGCAGCCCGGTTGAAGGGGCTATCTACGAGCAGTACTTC. The encoded protein is CASSPVEGAIYEQYF.

The chain carries TRBV13 and TRBJ2-5; a weak D match, TRBD1 (5 bases). The J call may not be correct, given that the DNA end is closer to TRBJ2-7. CDR1 and CDR2 from the germline V gene are PRHDT and FYEKMQ (reference sequence). The CDR3 is made up of 12 amino acids. The CDR3 sequence: CASSAGSYEQYF. The CDR3 bases are TGTGCCAGCAGCGCAGGGTCCTACGAGCAGTACTTC.

The rearrangement links TRBV4-2 to TRBJ1-3; D possibly corresponds to TRBD1 (5 bases). The V and J ends lost 3 bases and 0 bases respectively, with 9 bases between them. The germline gives CDR1 LGHNA, CDR2 YNFKEQ. The CDR3 consists of 15 residues. The CDR3 loop reads CASSQTENSGNTIYF. The CDR3 DNA reads TGTGCCAGCAGCCAGACAGAGAACTCTGGAAACACCATATATTTT.